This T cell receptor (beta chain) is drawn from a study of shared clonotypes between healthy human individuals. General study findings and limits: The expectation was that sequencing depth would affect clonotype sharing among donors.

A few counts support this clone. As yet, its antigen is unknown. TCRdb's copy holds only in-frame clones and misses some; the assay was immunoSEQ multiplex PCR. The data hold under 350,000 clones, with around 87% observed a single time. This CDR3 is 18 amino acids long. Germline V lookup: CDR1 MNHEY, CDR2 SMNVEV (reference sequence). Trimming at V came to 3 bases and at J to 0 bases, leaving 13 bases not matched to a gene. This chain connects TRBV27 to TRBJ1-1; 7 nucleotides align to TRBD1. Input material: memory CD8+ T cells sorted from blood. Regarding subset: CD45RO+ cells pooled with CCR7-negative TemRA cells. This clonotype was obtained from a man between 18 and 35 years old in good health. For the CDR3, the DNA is TGTGCCAGCAGTTTGGTCCTGGGACAGCCCTTCATGAACACTGAAGCTTTCTTT. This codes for CASSLVLGQPFMNTEAFF.